This T cell receptor (beta chain) derives from a study of shared clonotypes between healthy human individuals. Study-wide context: There were three CD4 naive, three CD4 memory, two CD8 naive and one CD8 memory plates per donor. General observations from the study: Naive subsets, compared against memory subsets, generally had larger estimated richness values.

What CD8 memory combined were CD45RO+ cells and CCR7-negative CD45RA+ TemRA cells. Worth noting for this clone: Its antigen is as yet unknown.

The authors ran the assay at deep level. Here immunoSEQ multiplex PCR was the method, and the copy in TCRdb shows in-frame clones only, minus some. The sample has 85,000 to 100,000 clones, over 60% seen once. Trimming took off 4 bases at V and 3 bases at J, with 7 bases between the two ends. Germline assignment: CDR1 MNHEY and CDR2 SMNVEV (reference sequence). The CDR3 sequence is 13 residues long. The sample was memory CD8+ T cells sorted from blood. Noted subset: CD45RO+ cells pooled with CCR7-negative TemRA cells. The chain uses TRBV27 and TRBJ1-5; D unresolved. The clonotype was recovered from a man in his thirties or forties in good health. The CDR3 DNA is TGTGCCAGCAGTTCCCGATACAATCAGCCCCAGCATTTT. Translated: CASSSRYNQPQHF.